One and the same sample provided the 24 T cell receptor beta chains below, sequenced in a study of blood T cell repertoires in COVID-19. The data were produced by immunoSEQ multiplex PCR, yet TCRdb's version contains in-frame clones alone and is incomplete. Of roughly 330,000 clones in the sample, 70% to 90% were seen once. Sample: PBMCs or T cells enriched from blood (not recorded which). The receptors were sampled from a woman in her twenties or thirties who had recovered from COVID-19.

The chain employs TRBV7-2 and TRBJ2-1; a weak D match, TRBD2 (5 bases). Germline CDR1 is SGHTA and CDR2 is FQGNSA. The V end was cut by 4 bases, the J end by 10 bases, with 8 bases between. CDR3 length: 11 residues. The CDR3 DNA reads TGTGCCAGCAGCTCAACGGGGGAGCAGTTCTTC. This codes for CASSSTGEQFF.

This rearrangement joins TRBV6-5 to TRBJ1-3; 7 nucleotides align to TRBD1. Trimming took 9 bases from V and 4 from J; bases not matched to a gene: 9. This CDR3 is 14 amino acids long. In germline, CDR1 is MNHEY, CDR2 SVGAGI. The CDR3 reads CARETGTGGNTIYF. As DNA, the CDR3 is TGTGCCAGGGAGACAGGGACGGGGGGAAACACCATATATTTT.

The CDR3 sequence: CASSQAAGPPTGELFF. The CDR3 DNA sequence: TGCGCCAGCAGCCAAGCGGCGGGGCCCCCAACCGGGGAGCTGTTTTTT. The chain joins TRBV4-1 to TRBJ2-2, with TRBD2 as a possible D gene (6 bases). This CDR3 contains 16 residues. Germline assignment: CDR1 MGHRA and CDR2 YSYEKL. Trimming stripped 1 base from V and 5 bases from J, with 14 bases between.

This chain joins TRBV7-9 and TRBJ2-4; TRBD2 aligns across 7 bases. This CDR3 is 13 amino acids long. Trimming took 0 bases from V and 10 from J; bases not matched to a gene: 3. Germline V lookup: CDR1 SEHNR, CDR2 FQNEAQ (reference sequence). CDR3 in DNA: TGTGCCAGCAGCTTAGCTGGAGCGGGAATTCAGTACTTC. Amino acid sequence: CASSLAGAGIQYF.

CDR3 DNA: TGTGCCAGCAGCCCCATCTCAAGGGGGCCTGGCAATCAGCCCCAGCATTTT. Its protein is CASSPISRGPGNQPQHF. This chain joins TRBV27 and TRBJ1-5, with 7 bases fitting TRBD1. Germline V CDR1 and CDR2: MNHEY, SMNVEV (reference sequence). The trim removed 6 bases at V and 2 bases at J, leaving 13 bases unmatched. CDR3 size: 17 residues.

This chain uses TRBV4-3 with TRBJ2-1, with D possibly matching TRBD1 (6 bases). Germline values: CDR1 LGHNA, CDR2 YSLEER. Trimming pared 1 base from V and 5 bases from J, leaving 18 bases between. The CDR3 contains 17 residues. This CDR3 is CASSQGPTGHRDNEQFF. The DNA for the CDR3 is TGCGCCAGCAGCCAAGGCCCCACAGGGCATCGTGACAATGAGCAGTTCTTC.

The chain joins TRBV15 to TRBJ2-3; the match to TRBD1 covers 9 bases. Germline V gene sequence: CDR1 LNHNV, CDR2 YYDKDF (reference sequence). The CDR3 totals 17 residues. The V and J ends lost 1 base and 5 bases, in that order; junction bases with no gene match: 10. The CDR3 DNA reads TGTGCCACCAGCAGAGGCGGGACAGGGCCGCGAAAAGATACGCAGTATTTT. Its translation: CATSRGGTGPRKDTQYF.

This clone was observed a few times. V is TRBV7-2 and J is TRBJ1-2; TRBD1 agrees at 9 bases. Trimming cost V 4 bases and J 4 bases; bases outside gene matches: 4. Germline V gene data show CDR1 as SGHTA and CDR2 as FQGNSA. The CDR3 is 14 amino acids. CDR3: CASSSPDRGYGYTF. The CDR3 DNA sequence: TGTGCCAGCAGCTCACCGGACAGGGGCTATGGCTACACCTTC.

The CDR3 coding sequence is TGCAGCGTTGAAGGTCGCGGTTACGAGCAGTACTTC. As protein: CSVEGRGYEQYF. The V call is TRBV29-1, the J call TRBJ2-7; the D is unclear. CDR1 is SQVTM and CDR2 is ANQGSEA in the germline V gene. The CDR3 consists of 12 residues. Trimming shortened V by 1 base and J by 4 bases, and 8 bases separated the two germline ends.

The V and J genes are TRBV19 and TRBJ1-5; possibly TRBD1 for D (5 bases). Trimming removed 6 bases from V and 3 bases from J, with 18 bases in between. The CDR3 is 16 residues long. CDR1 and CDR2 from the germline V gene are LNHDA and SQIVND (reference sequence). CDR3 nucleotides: TGTGCCAGTAGGATGGAGGGACTCAGGCCCAATCAGCCCCAGCATTTT. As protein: CASRMEGLRPNQPQHF.

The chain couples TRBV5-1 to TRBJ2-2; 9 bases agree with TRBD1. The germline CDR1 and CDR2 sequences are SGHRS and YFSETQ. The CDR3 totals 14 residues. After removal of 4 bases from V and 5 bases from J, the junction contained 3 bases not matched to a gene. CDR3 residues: CASSPGQGTGELFF. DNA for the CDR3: TGCGCCAGCAGCCCCGGACAGGGGACCGGGGAGCTGTTTTTT. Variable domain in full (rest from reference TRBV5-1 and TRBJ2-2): KAGVTQTPRYLIKTRGQQVTLSCSPISGHRSVSWYQQTPGQGLQFLFEYFSETQRNKGNFPGRFSGRQFSNSRSEMNVSTLELGDSALYLCASSPGQGTGELFFGEGSRLTVL.

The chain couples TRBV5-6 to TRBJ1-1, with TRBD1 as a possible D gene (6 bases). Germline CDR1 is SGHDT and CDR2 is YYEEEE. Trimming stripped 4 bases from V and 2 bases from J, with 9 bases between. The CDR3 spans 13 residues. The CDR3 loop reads CASSPGTNTEAFF. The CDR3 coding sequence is TGTGCCAGCAGCCCTGGGACAAACACTGAAGCTTTCTTT.

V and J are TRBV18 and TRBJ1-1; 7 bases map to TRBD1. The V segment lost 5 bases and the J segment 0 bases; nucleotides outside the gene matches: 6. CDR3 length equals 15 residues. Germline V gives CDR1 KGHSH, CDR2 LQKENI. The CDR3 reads CASSSGTALNTEAFF. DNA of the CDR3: TGTGCCAGCTCATCTGGGACAGCCTTGAACACTGAAGCTTTCTTT.

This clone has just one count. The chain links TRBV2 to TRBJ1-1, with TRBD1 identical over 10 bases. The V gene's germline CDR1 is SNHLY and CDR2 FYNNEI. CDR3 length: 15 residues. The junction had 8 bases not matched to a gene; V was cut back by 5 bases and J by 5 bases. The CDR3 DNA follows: TGTGCCAGCAGTCAAGACAGGGGGCGTCGGACTGAAGCTTTCTTT. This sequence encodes CASSQDRGRRTEAFF.

The CDR3 bases are TGTGCCTGGACCCGTACTGGGACAGGGAAAGACTATGGCTACACCTTC. Translating it yields CAWTRTGTGKDYGYTF. This sequence joins TRBV30 and TRBJ1-2; the match to TRBD1 covers 9 bases. V was pared by 4 bases and J by 3 bases, with 12 bases of the junction left unmatched. Germline V gene data show CDR1 as GTSNPN and CDR2 as SVGIG (reference sequence). There are 16 residues in the CDR3. The complete variable domain, with remaining parts taken from reference TRBV30 and TRBJ1-2, reads SQTIHQWPATLVQPVGSPLSLECTVEGTSNPNLYWYRQAAGRGLQLLFYSVGIGQISSEVPQNLSASRPQDRQFILSSKKLLLSDSGFYLCAWTRTGTGKDYGYTFGSGTRLTVV.

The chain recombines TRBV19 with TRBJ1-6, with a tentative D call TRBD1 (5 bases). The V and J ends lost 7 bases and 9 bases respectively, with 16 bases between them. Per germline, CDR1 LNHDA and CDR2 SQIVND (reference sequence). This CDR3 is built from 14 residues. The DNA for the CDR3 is TGTGCCAGTAAAAATGACCCCGGGGGTTCACCCCTCCACTTT. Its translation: CASKNDPGGSPLHF. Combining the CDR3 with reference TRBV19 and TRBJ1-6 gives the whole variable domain DGGITQSPKYLFRKEGQNVTLSCEQNLNHDAMYWYRQDPGQGLRLIYYSQIVNDFQKGDIAEGYSVSREKKESFPLTVTSAQKNPTAFYLCASKNDPGGSPLHFGNGTRLTVT.

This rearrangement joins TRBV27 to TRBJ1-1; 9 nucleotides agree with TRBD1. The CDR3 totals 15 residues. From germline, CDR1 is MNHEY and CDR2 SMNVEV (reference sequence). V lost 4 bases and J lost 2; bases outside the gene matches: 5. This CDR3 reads CASSYQTGGNTEAFF. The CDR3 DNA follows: TGTGCCAGCAGTTACCAAACAGGGGGCAACACTGAAGCTTTCTTT.

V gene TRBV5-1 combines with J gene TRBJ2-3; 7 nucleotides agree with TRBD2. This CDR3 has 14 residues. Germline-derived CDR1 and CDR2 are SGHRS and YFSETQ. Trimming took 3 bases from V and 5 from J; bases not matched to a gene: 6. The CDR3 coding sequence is TGCGCCAGCAGCTCAGGTGGGACTAAAGATACGCAGTATTTT. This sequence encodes CASSSGGTKDTQYF. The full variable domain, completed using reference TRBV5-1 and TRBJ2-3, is KAGVTQTPRYLIKTRGQQVTLSCSPISGHRSVSWYQQTPGQGLQFLFEYFSETQRNKGNFPGRFSGRQFSNSRSEMNVSTLELGDSALYLCASSSGGTKDTQYFGPGTRLTVL.

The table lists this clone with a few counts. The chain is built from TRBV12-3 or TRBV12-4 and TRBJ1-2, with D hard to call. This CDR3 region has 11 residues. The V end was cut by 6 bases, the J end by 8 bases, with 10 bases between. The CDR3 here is CASSSLLGYTF. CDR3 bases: TGTGCCAGCAGCTCCCTTCTCGGCTACACCTTC.

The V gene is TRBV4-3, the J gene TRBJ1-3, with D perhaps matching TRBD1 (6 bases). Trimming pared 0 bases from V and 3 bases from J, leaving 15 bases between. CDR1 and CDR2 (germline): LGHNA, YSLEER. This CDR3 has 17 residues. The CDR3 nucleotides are TGCGCCAGCAGCCAAGAGGGGGGGCTTTTCGGTGGAAACACCATATATTTT. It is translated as CASSQEGGLFGGNTIYF.

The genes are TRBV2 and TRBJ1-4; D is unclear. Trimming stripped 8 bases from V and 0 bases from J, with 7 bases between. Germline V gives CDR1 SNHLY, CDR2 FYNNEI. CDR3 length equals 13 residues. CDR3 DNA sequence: TGTGCCAGCGGCGGGACAACTAATGAAAAACTGTTTTTT. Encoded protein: CASGGTTNEKLFF.

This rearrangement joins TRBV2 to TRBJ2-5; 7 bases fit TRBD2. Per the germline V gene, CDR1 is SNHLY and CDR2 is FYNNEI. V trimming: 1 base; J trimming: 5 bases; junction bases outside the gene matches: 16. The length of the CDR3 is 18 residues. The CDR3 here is CASSEGSLASGVRETQYF. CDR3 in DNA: TGTGCCAGCAGTGAAGGCTCGCTGGCCAGCGGGGTGAGGGAGACCCAGTACTTC.

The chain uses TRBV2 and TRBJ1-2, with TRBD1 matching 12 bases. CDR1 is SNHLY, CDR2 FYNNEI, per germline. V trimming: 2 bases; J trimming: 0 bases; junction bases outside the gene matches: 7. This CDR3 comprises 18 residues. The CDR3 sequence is CASSESRDRGLPNYGYTF. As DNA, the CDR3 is TGTGCCAGCAGTGAATCCCGGGACAGGGGGCTCCCTAACTATGGCTACACCTTC.

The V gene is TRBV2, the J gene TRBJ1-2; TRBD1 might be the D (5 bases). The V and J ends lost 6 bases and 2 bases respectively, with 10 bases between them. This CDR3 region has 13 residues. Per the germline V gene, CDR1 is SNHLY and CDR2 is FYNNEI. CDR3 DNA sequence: TGTGCCAGCAGCGCGACAGAGAACTATGGCTACACCTTC. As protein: CASSATENYGYTF.